Below, 21 T cell receptor beta chains from the same sample are listed, as sequenced in a study of T cell changes during pregnancy in multiple sclerosis. Some clones are missing from TCRdb's copy, which holds only in-frame ones; the method was immunoSEQ multiplex PCR. The data show over 35,000 clones, with about 89% seen just once and roughly 0.53% held by the top ten. Sequencing used CD4+ T cells from peripheral blood mononuclear cells, obtained in the first trimester of pregnancy. Source of these receptors: a female donor with multiple sclerosis, enrolled in a pregnancy study.

The CDR3 DNA reads as TGTGCCAGCATGCGGACACCGTATAGCAATCAGCCCCAGCATTTT. It encodes CASMRTPYSNQPQHF. The chain is built from TRBV27 and TRBJ1-5, with a weak D call TRBD1 (5 bases). Germline CDR1 MNHEY, CDR2 SMNVEV (reference sequence). Trimming took off 7 bases at V and 0 bases at J, with 13 bases between the two ends. The CDR3 has 15 residues.

V gene TRBV6-5 combines with J gene TRBJ2-3; 10 bases map to TRBD1. The CDR3 loop spans 16 amino acids. Germline V gene lookup returns CDR1 MNHEY and CDR2 SVGAGI. V was pared by 4 bases and J by 4 bases, with 8 bases of the junction left unmatched. CDR3 coding DNA: TGTGCCAGCAGTTCCCCCGGGACAGGGGCATCAGATACGCAGTATTTT. Protein: CASSSPGTGASDTQYF.

The chain is built from TRBV6-5 and TRBJ2-3; 7 bases agree with TRBD1. The CDR3 length is 14 residues. The junction had 6 bases not matched to a gene; V was cut back by 4 bases and J by 5 bases. Germline V CDR1 and CDR2: MNHEY, SVGAGI. Here the CDR3 reads CASSSDRNKDTQYF. As DNA, the CDR3 is TGTGCCAGCAGTTCGGACAGGAACAAAGATACGCAGTATTTT.

The chain is built from TRBV7-8 and TRBJ1-1; tentative D call: TRBD1 (6 bases). The V and J ends lost 5 bases and 5 bases respectively, with 12 bases between them. Germline values: CDR1 SGHVS, CDR2 FQNEAQ. The CDR3 has 13 residues. The chain's CDR3 is CASSQQGNTEAFF. The CDR3, as DNA: TGTGCCAGCAGCCAACAGGGAAATACTGAAGCTTTCTTT.

The chain couples TRBV18 to TRBJ1-1; D not resolved. CDR3 length: 14 residues. V was trimmed by 4 bases and J by 1 base, leaving 10 bases between them. Germline values: CDR1 KGHSH, CDR2 LQKENI. The DNA for the CDR3 is TGTGCCAGCTCACTCGGAGAAGGGAACACTGAAGCTTTCTTT. Its translation: CASSLGEGNTEAFF.

V gene TRBV6-1 combines with J gene TRBJ2-7, with a weak D call TRBD1 (5 bases). With 7 bases removed from V and 3 bases from J, the gap between germline ends came to 19 bases. Looked up from germline, CDR1 is MNHNS and CDR2 is SASEGT. CDR3 size: 15 residues. The CDR3, as DNA: TGTGCCAGCAATGATAAGGGGTTTAATGTCTACGAGCAGTACTTC. It translates to CASNDKGFNVYEQYF.

The V and J genes are TRBV19 and TRBJ2-5, with 11 bases aligning to TRBD2. The CDR3 is 16 residues long. Germline trimming cut 5 bases from V and 3 bases from J; bases unmatched to any gene: 8. Germline CDR1 reads LNHDA; CDR2 reads SQIVND (reference sequence). The CDR3: CASSPLAGGLEETQYF. The CDR3 bases are TGTGCCAGTAGTCCCCTAGCGGGGGGTCTAGAAGAGACCCAGTACTTC. Combining the CDR3 with reference TRBV19 and TRBJ2-5 gives the whole variable domain DGGITQSPKYLFRKEGQNVTLSCEQNLNHDAMYWYRQDPGQGLRLIYYSQIVNDFQKGDIAEGYSVSREKKESFPLTVTSAQKNPTAFYLCASSPLAGGLEETQYFGPGTRLLVL.

The genes are TRBV12-2 and TRBJ2-1; TRBD2 was called by the table and not checked on the DNA. TRBV12-2 is listed as a pseudogene. The CDR3 totals 14 residues. The CDR3 bases are TGTGCAAGACCCTCCGGGACTAGCTACAATGAGCAGTTCTTC. It is translated as CARPSGTSYNEQFF.

V usage is TRBV18 and J usage is TRBJ1-2; D is perhaps TRBD1 (6 bases). Trimming removed 5 bases at V and 8 bases at J, with 18 bases between. Germline CDR1 and CDR2: KGHSH and LQKENI. The CDR3 loop spans 14 amino acids. The CDR3 spells CASSTDRTSGGYTF. CDR3 DNA sequence: TGTGCCAGCTCAACTGACAGGACGTCAGGGGGCTACACCTTC.

The chain joins TRBV27 to TRBJ1-5; TRBD1 aligns across 9 bases. From germline, CDR1 is MNHEY and CDR2 SMNVEV (reference sequence). CDR3 length: 14 residues. V lost 6 bases and J lost 7; bases outside the gene matches: 7. The CDR3 is CASSRGQGGQPQHF. CDR3 nucleotide sequence: TGTGCCAGCAGCCGGGGACAGGGTGGACAGCCCCAGCATTTT.

This chain links TRBV19 with TRBJ2-5, with a possible D match to TRBD1 (6 bases). Germline values: CDR1 LNHDA, CDR2 SQIVND (reference sequence). CDR3 length equals 16 residues. Trimming cost V 4 bases and J 5 bases, with 20 bases left between them. The CDR3 sequence: CASSNTGPMAMETQYF. As DNA, the CDR3 is TGTGCCAGTAGTAACACAGGGCCCATGGCCATGGAGACCCAGTACTTC.

V is TRBV30 and J is TRBJ1-4; D gene uncertain. Trimming cost V 6 bases and J 5 bases, with 13 bases left between them. In germline, CDR1 is GTSNPN, CDR2 SVGIG (reference sequence). The CDR3 loop spans 13 amino acids. For the CDR3, the DNA is TGTGCCTGCTCGGGAACAGAAAATGAAAAACTGTTTTTT. Encoded protein: CACSGTENEKLFF.

The chain links TRBV19 to TRBJ2-7; D perhaps matches TRBD1 (5 bases). This CDR3 has 14 residues. Germline CDR1 reads LNHDA; CDR2 reads SQIVND (reference sequence). Trimming stripped 3 bases from V and 3 bases from J, with 12 bases between. CDR3 sequence reads: CASSIQGIGYEQYF. The CDR3 bases are TGTGCCAGTAGTATTCAGGGTATCGGCTACGAGCAGTACTTC.

The chain has TRBV4-3 and TRBJ1-1; maybe TRBD1 (6 bases). V shed 0 bases and J shed 4 bases, with 12 bases lying between them. Germline V gene sequence: CDR1 LGHNA, CDR2 YSLEER. This CDR3 spans 15 amino acids. The CDR3 DNA reads as TGCGCCAGCAGCCAAGATACAGGGTGGAGCACTGAAGCTTTCTTT. Protein sequence: CASSQDTGWSTEAFF.

In DNA form, the CDR3 reads TGTGCCAGTCCGACTAGCGGGAGTAATGAGCAGTTCTTC. It translates to CASPTSGSNEQFF. V and J are TRBV7-9 and TRBJ2-1; 12 bases fit TRBD2. CDR1 and CDR2 (germline): SEHNR, FQNEAQ (reference sequence). V shed 9 bases and J 7 bases; nucleotides not matched to a gene: 4. The CDR3 is made up of 13 amino acids.

The V gene is TRBV19, the J gene TRBJ2-5; 11 nucleotides agree with TRBD1. This CDR3 has 17 amino acids. J was trimmed by 5 bases and V by 4 bases; bases with no gene match: 12. Germline CDR1 and CDR2: LNHDA and SQIVND (reference sequence). The CDR3 region has the DNA TGTGCCAGTAGTACGGCCGGGAGGACAGGGGGCAGGGAGACCCAGTACTTC. Translated: CASSTAGRTGGRETQYF.

V usage is TRBV15 and J usage is TRBJ1-5, with 7 bases fitting TRBD1. Germline loops: CDR1 LNHNV, CDR2 YYDKDF (reference sequence). The trim removed 1 base at V and 0 bases at J, leaving 9 bases unmatched. This CDR3 is 18 amino acids long. The CDR3 region has the DNA TGTGCCACCAGCAGAGTCTATAAGGGACAGTATAGCAATCAGCCCCAGCATTTT. Protein: CATSRVYKGQYSNQPQHF.

The chain carries TRBV19 and TRBJ2-1; 14 bases match TRBD2. From germline, CDR1 is LNHDA and CDR2 SQIVND (reference sequence). This CDR3 region has 14 residues. The V gene end was trimmed by 10 bases and the J gene end by 7 bases; junction bases not matched to a gene: 6. The CDR3 region is CATRGLAGVNEQFF. CDR3 nucleotide sequence: TGTGCCACCAGGGGACTAGCGGGAGTAAATGAGCAGTTCTTC.

The chain carries TRBV15 and TRBJ2-7; a possible D gene is TRBD1 (6 bases). The CDR3 loop spans 18 amino acids. V dropped 0 bases and J dropped 3 bases, with 21 bases sitting between them. Germline-derived CDR1 and CDR2 are LNHNV and YYDKDF (reference sequence). In DNA, the CDR3 is TGTGCCACCAGCAGAGAAAATGATTGGGGGCGCCGGATCTACGAGCAGTACTTC. Amino acid sequence: CATSRENDWGRRIYEQYF.

The chain recombines TRBV2 with TRBJ1-5, with 7 bases aligning to TRBD1. After removal of 4 bases from V and 7 bases from J, the junction contained 16 bases not matched to a gene. Per germline, CDR1 SNHLY and CDR2 FYNNEI. The CDR3 has 17 residues. CDR3 in amino acids: CASSVGARQGGRQPQHF. The CDR3 DNA follows: TGTGCCAGCAGTGTGGGGGCTCGCCAGGGGGGAAGGCAGCCCCAGCATTTT.

The rearrangement uses TRBV10-3 and TRBJ2-5; possibly TRBD2 for D (6 bases). This CDR3 is 16 amino acids long. V was clipped by 6 bases and J by 2 bases, with 19 bases between them. From germline, CDR1 is ENHRY and CDR2 SYGVKD. The CDR3 DNA is TGTGCCATCAGAAGCCACCAGCAGGAGGGTCAAGAGACCCAGTACTTC. Translating gives CAIRSHQQEGQETQYF.